Below, 26 T cell receptor beta chains from the same sample are listed, as sequenced in a study of metastatic and nonmetastatic thyroid tumors. No patient received treatment before thyroid surgery. TCRdb reanalyzed the PCR reads via MiXCR. The sample lists 20,000 to 25,000 clones, roughly 23% occurring once. Input material: tumor tissue. Every receptor here comes from a female donor with papillary thyroid cancer or a benign thyroid nodule (not recorded which). Some clones in this sample may be carry-over from other donors' samples.

The rearrangement links TRBV3-1 to TRBJ2-7; 8 bases match TRBD2. This CDR3 spans 15 amino acids. The V gene end was trimmed by 4 bases and the J gene end by 3 bases; junction bases not matched to a gene: 8. Germline lookup yields CDR1 LGHDT and CDR2 YNNKEL (reference sequence). This CDR3 reads CASSRPGLGGYEQYF. CDR3 DNA: TGTGCCAGCAGCCGACCGGGACTAGGGGGCTACGAGCAGTACTTC.

This clone has a count of ten or more. The chain joins TRBV6-1 to TRBJ1-6; D possibly corresponds to TRBD1 (5 bases). The germline V gene has CDR1 MNHNS and CDR2 SASEGT. This CDR3 contains 15 residues. The germline V and J ends were trimmed by 2 bases and 9 bases, with 14 bases remaining between them. The chain's CDR3 is CASSERQPGGSPLHF. The CDR3 region has the DNA TGTGCCAGCAGTGAACGACAGCCTGGCGGTTCACCCCTCCACTTT.

This rearrangement joins TRBV20-1 to TRBJ2-1; a possible D gene is TRBD1 (5 bases). There are 12 residues in the CDR3. Trimming removed 7 bases at V and 0 bases at J, with 7 bases between. From germline, CDR1 is DFQATT and CDR2 SNEGSKA (reference sequence). The DNA of the CDR3 is TGCAGTGTAGACAGCTCCTACAATGAGCAGTTCTTC. Its protein product is CSVDSSYNEQFF.

The chain recombines TRBV20-1 with TRBJ2-7, with unresolved D. Germline CDR1 and CDR2: DFQATT and SNEGSKA (reference sequence). The CDR3 spans 14 residues. V shed 3 bases and J shed 0 bases, with 12 bases lying between them. CDR3 nucleotide sequence: TGCAGTGCTAGGCCCTTGGGAAGCTCCTACGAGCAGTACTTC. Translation: CSARPLGSSYEQYF.

Only a few counts were recorded for this clone. This specimen includes other DNA sequences encoding the same CDR3. The V call is TRBV28, the J call TRBJ2-7; 12 nucleotides line up with TRBD1. This CDR3 has 17 amino acids. The V and J ends lost 6 bases and 7 bases, in that order; junction bases with no gene match: 16. Germline CDR1 MDHEN, CDR2 SYDVKM. CDR3 coding DNA: TGTGCCAGCAGCCCCGGGACAGGGGGCGCCGAGGGCCCAGAGCAGTACTTC. It specifies CASSPGTGGAEGPEQYF.

This clone was counted between two and nine times. The chain joins TRBV5-1 to TRBJ1-2; tentative D call: TRBD1 (6 bases). Germline V gene data show CDR1 as SGHRS and CDR2 as YFSETQ. This CDR3 region has 15 residues. Trimming removed 0 bases from V and 0 bases from J, with 9 bases in between. The chain's CDR3 is CASSLVGQPNYGYTF. The CDR3 nucleotides read TGCGCCAGCAGCTTGGTCGGACAGCCTAACTATGGCTACACCTTC.

This clone occurred many times. The V and J genes are TRBV19 and TRBJ2-5; D gene uncertain. The V gene lost 6 bases and the J gene lost 4 bases, with 18 bases spanning the gap. Germline V gene sequence: CDR1 LNHDA, CDR2 SQIVND (reference sequence). The CDR3 extends over 15 amino acids. The CDR3 here is CASSRTEDFRETQYF. Written as DNA, the CDR3 is TGTGCCAGTAGCCGGACCGAGGATTTTAGAGAGACCCAGTACTTC.

This clone was seen only a few times. The chain links TRBV20-1 to TRBJ2-1, with 8 bases lining up with TRBD2. The CDR3 sequence is 14 residues long. J lost 11 bases, V lost 6 bases, and 15 bases had no gene match. CDR1 DFQATT and CDR2 SNEGSKA come from the germline V gene (reference sequence). CDR3 nucleotides: TGCAGTGCCAAGGCACTAGCGGTTACAATGAAGCAGTTCTTC. Amino acid sequence: CSAKALAVTMKQFF.

The J gene is TRBJ1-1, the V gene TRBV3-1; no definite D call. Germline V CDR1 and CDR2: LGHDT, YNNKEL (reference sequence). The CDR3 is 12 residues long. With 1 base removed from V and 12 bases from J, the gap between germline ends came to 12 bases. The CDR3: CASSQAPRRPFF. CDR3 in DNA: TGTGCCAGCAGCCAAGCGCCGAGGAGGCCTTTCTTT.

The V gene is TRBV30, the J gene TRBJ2-1; D gene unclear. Looked up from germline, CDR1 is GTSNPN and CDR2 is SVGIG (reference sequence). Between the trimmed V and J ends, which lost 0 bases and 8 bases, there was a span of 23 bases. This CDR3 region has 17 residues. This CDR3 reads CAWSVEFRLGTLDEQFF. The CDR3 DNA is TGTGCCTGGAGTGTAGAGTTCCGTTTGGGCACTCTAGATGAGCAGTTCTTC.

This clone has only a few counts. The chain carries TRBV5-5 and TRBJ2-7; 10 nucleotides align to TRBD1. CDR1 SGHKS and CDR2 YYEKEE come from the germline V gene (reference sequence). The CDR3 loop spans 15 amino acids. Trimming cost V 4 bases and J 4 bases; bases outside gene matches: 8. The CDR3 bases are TGTGCCAGCAGCAACAACCGGGACAGGGGATACGAGCAGTACTTC. The encoded protein is CASSNNRDRGYEQYF.

The chain has TRBV20-1 and TRBJ2-1, with TRBD2 matching 7 bases. The CDR3 length is 16 residues. Germline V gene sequence: CDR1 DFQATT, CDR2 SNEGSKA (reference sequence). Trimming at V came to 8 bases and at J to 7 bases, leaving 20 bases not matched to a gene. The CDR3 DNA follows: TGCAGTCTCTATGGGTCTAGCGGTGATCGCCGAAATGAGCAGTTCTTC. Amino acid sequence: CSLYGSSGDRRNEQFF.

Concerning this clone itself: Since a much larger clone is just one base distant, this may be a read error. This CDR3 fails to terminate in the conserved phenylalanine or tryptophan, so it likely reflects a read error. The chain carries TRBV11-2 and TRBJ2-3, with a tentative D call TRBD2 (6 bases). CDR1 and CDR2 (germline): SGHAT, FQNNGV. The CDR3 runs 15 residues. The germline V and J ends were trimmed by 0 bases and 1 base, with 8 bases remaining between them. CDR3 sequence reads: CASSLDGGGTDTQYS. The CDR3 DNA follows: TGTGCCAGCAGCTTAGACGGGGGAGGCACAGATACGCAGTATTCT.

About this clone: One end of the junction is discordant with germline, which a read error may explain. V gene TRBV5-1 combines with J gene TRBJ2-7, with 8 bases that match TRBD2. Per the germline V gene, CDR1 is SGHRS and CDR2 is YFSETQ. CDR3 length equals 14 residues. CDR3: CTSSSTSGSYEQYF. For the CDR3, the DNA is TGCACCAGCAGCTCCACTAGCGGATCCTACGAGCAGTACTTC.

A remark on this clone: One base away lies a much larger clone, so this may be a sequencing read error. Other DNA sequences within the sample encode an identical CDR3. The chain joins TRBV2 to TRBJ2-3; TRBD1 matches 11 bases. CDR3 length: 14 amino acids. Germline V lookup: CDR1 SNHLY, CDR2 FYNNEI. The CDR3 DNA is TGTGCCAGCAGTGGGACAGGGGGCGCAGATACGCAGTACTTT. Translated, it gives CASSGTGGADTQYF.

This clone ranks as medium-sized (0.01 to 0.1%). V usage is TRBV6-2 or TRBV6-3 and J usage is TRBJ2-7; tentative D call: TRBD2 (6 bases). This CDR3 is built from 14 residues. V lost 7 bases and J 0 bases, leaving 13 bases between the germline ends. Germline V gives CDR1 MNHEY, CDR2 SVGEGT. This CDR3 reads CASKGTPISYEQYF. CDR3 nucleotide sequence: TGTGCCAGCAAGGGGACTCCAATCTCCTACGAGCAGTACTTC.

CDR3 bases: TGTGCCAGCATCACCCGAGTGGGGGTGAGTCGGGGGCCTTCCTACGAGCAGTACTTC. Amino acid sequence: CASITRVGVSRGPSYEQYF. The chain carries TRBV28 and TRBJ2-7; D might be TRBD1 or TRBD2, each matching 6 bases. Germline-derived CDR1 and CDR2 are MDHEN and SYDVKM. Trimming removed 7 bases at V and 1 base at J, with 29 bases between. The CDR3 is 19 amino acids.

This clone appeared many times. This chain connects TRBV19 to TRBJ2-1, with 15 nucleotides matching TRBD2. Germline V gene lookup returns CDR1 LNHDA and CDR2 SQIVND (reference sequence). This CDR3 comprises 16 residues. V lost 7 bases, J lost 10 bases, and 11 bases stayed unmatched. CDR3 DNA sequence: TGTGCCAGTACCCGCCCGGGACTAGCGGGAGGTGAAGAGCAGTTCTTC. This encodes CASTRPGLAGGEEQFF.

This clone was found once. This chain uses TRBV13 with TRBJ2-7, with D possibly being TRBD2 (5 bases). Trimming stripped 6 bases from V and 4 bases from J, with 10 bases between. Germline V lookup: CDR1 PRHDT, CDR2 FYEKMQ (reference sequence). The length of the CDR3 is 12 residues. CDR3 nucleotides: TGTGCCAGCAGTCTAGCCGGGTACGAGCAGTACTTC. Protein: CASSLAGYEQYF.

As regards this clone: The junction and the germline gene differ at one end; a read error may be behind it. The chain is built from TRBV7-7 and TRBJ2-7; 10 bases line up with TRBD1. The length of the CDR3 is 13 residues. Germline CDR1 reads SSHAT; CDR2 reads FNYEAQ (reference sequence). CDR3 sequence (DNA): TGTGCTAGCAGCTTAGGGACAGGGGACGAGCAGTACTTC. As protein: CASSLGTGDEQYF. Full variable domain (outside the CDR3, taken from reference TRBV7-7 and TRBJ2-7): GAGVSQSPRYKVTKRGQDVTLRCDPISSHATLYWYQQALGQGPEFLTYFNYEAQPDKSGLPSDRFSAERPEGSISTLTIQRTEQRDSAMYRCASSLGTGDEQYFGPGTRLTVT.

This clone was seen only a few times. The chain carries TRBV6-1 and TRBJ2-3; 7 nucleotides align to TRBD2. With V trimmed by 5 bases and J by 2 bases, 10 bases remained unmatched. CDR1 MNHNS and CDR2 SASEGT come from the germline V gene. The CDR3 has 16 amino acids. CDR3 sequence (DNA): TGTGCCAGCAGTACCAAGCGGGACCGAAACACAGATACGCAGTATTTT. Translating it yields CASSTKRDRNTDTQYF.

The CDR3 DNA is TGTGCCAGCAGTGAAGGGTGTGGGGGCAGGGTCGACGAGCAGTACTTC. Amino acids: CASSEGCGGRVDEQYF. This chain connects TRBV2 to TRBJ2-7; TRBD1 is a possible D gene (6 bases). The CDR3 loop spans 16 amino acids. Germline CDR1 is SNHLY and CDR2 is FYNNEI. Trimming removed 1 base at V and 5 bases at J, with 18 bases between. Full variable domain (outside the CDR3, taken from reference TRBV2 and TRBJ2-7): EPEVTQTPSHQVTQMGQEVILRCVPISNHLYFYWYRQILGQKVEFLVSFYNNEISEKSEIFDDQFSVERPDGSNFTLKIRSTKLEDSAMYFCASSEGCGGRVDEQYFGPGTRLTVT.

This clone was observed a handful of times. At one boundary the junction diverges from the germline segment, which might be a read error. Written as DNA, the CDR3 is TGTGACAGCAGTCCGGGGACAGGGTCCTTGAATTCACCCCTCCACTTT. Translating it yields CDSSPGTGSLNSPLHF. The rearrangement uses TRBV6-1 and TRBJ1-6, with 9 bases that match TRBD1. In germline, CDR1 is MNHNS, CDR2 SASEGT. CDR3 size: 16 residues.

The chain combines TRBV12-3 or TRBV12-4 with TRBJ2-7, with 11 bases aligning to TRBD2. V lost 5 bases, J lost 1 base, and 13 bases stayed unmatched. There are 18 residues in the CDR3. The CDR3 spells CASSPGTSGVGDSYEQYF. The CDR3 DNA is TGTGCCAGCAGTCCCGGGACTAGCGGAGTTGGGGATTCCTACGAGCAGTACTTC.

This clone was found many times. The chain recombines TRBV28 with TRBJ2-1, with no clear D. Germline CDR1 MDHEN, CDR2 SYDVKM. CDR3 length equals 16 residues. V was shortened by 7 bases and J by 0 bases, with 16 bases between the two germline ends. CDR3 residues: CASTQRPYLSYNEQFF. CDR3 nucleotide sequence: TGTGCCAGCACTCAACGGCCCTACCTCTCCTACAATGAGCAGTTCTTC.

This clone was detected a few times. The final CDR3 position lacks the conserved phenylalanine or tryptophan, pointing to a likely read error. The limits of the CDR3 on the DNA are not certain, so only TCRdb's listed CDR3 is given. The genes are TRBV7-3 and TRBJ1-3. Germline CDR1 and CDR2: SGHTA and FQGTGA. With termini counted, the CDR3 has 8 amino acids. The chain's CDR3 is CASSPRAT.